A selection of T cell receptor beta chains follows, all from one sample in a study of beta chain features in type 1 diabetes. Libraries were prepared by immunoSEQ multiplex PCR; TCRdb keeps only in-frame clonotypes and omits some of them. The table includes 160,000 or so clones, 11% detected once. Input material: central memory CD4+ T cells from blood. All receptors come from a man aged 18 to 30 in good health. Each CDR3 is given with its conserved first and last residue. Each record gives: D gene, J gene, V gene, clone size, CDR3 DNA, CDR3 protein. The D gene is left open where the match is weak. For some rows the clone size is stated as once, few or many, or as a class when expanded; others skip it.

d_call: -
j_call: TRBJ2-2
v_call: TRBV9
clone_size: few
cdr3_nt: TGTGCCAGCAGCGGAGCGGCTACAGTTTACACCGGGGAGCTGTTTTTT
cdr3_aa: CASSGAATVYTGELFF

d_call: -
j_call: TRBJ2-7
v_call: TRBV7-2
clone_size: -
cdr3_nt: TGTGCCAGCAGCTTAAGAGGGTCCCACGAGCAGTACTTC
cdr3_aa: CASSLRGSHEQYF

d_call: -
j_call: TRBJ1-1
v_call: TRBV5-1
clone_size: few
cdr3_nt: TGCGCCAGCAGCTCCACAGGGAACACTGAAGCTTTCTTT
cdr3_aa: CASSSTGNTEAFF

d_call: TRBD1
j_call: TRBJ1-2
v_call: TRBV7-2
clone_size: few
cdr3_nt: TGTGCCAGCAGCCCCAGGGACAGAACGGGCTACACCTTC
cdr3_aa: CASSPRDRTGYTF

d_call: -
j_call: TRBJ2-7
v_call: TRBV11-2
clone_size: many
cdr3_nt: TGTGCCAGCAGCTTGTGGCGTCTGAACGTCGAGCAGTACTTC
cdr3_aa: CASSLWRLNVEQYF

d_call: TRBD1
j_call: TRBJ2-1
v_call: TRBV7-2
clone_size: -
cdr3_nt: TGTGCCAGCAGTGAACAGGGGTCCTCGTTCTTC
cdr3_aa: CASSEQGSSFF

d_call: TRBD2
j_call: TRBJ2-3
v_call: TRBV6-6
clone_size: -
cdr3_nt: TGTGCCAGCATGAGCGGGAGGTCAATCACAGATACGCAGTATTTT
cdr3_aa: CASMSGRSITDTQYF

d_call: TRBD1
j_call: TRBJ2-7
v_call: TRBV11-1
clone_size: -
cdr3_nt: TGTGCCAGCAGCTTGGGACAGAGTTACTACGAGCAGTACTTC
cdr3_aa: CASSLGQSYYEQYF

d_call: TRBD1
j_call: TRBJ2-1
v_call: TRBV11-2
clone_size: -
cdr3_nt: TGTGCCAGCAGCCGGGACAGGACAAACGAGCAGTTCTTC
cdr3_aa: CASSRDRTNEQFF

d_call: -
j_call: TRBJ1-5
v_call: TRBV6-1
clone_size: -
cdr3_nt: TGTGCCAGCACGCAGGGGCCCAGAACCTTCTTGCATTTT
cdr3_aa: CASTQGPRTFLHF

d_call: TRBD1
j_call: TRBJ2-7
v_call: TRBV10-3
clone_size: few
cdr3_nt: TGTGCCATCATGGGACAGGGGCCAGGCGAGCAGTACTTC
cdr3_aa: CAIMGQGPGEQYF

d_call: TRBD2
j_call: TRBJ2-1
v_call: TRBV15
clone_size: few
cdr3_nt: TGTGCCACTAAGGGACTAGCGGGCTACAATGAGCAGTTCTTC
cdr3_aa: CATKGLAGYNEQFF

d_call: -
j_call: TRBJ2-5
v_call: TRBV7-9
clone_size: -
cdr3_nt: TGTGCCAGCACCCCGCGCAGGCAGGGAGAGACCCAGTACTTC
cdr3_aa: CASTPRRQGETQYF

d_call: -
j_call: TRBJ2-5
v_call: TRBV28
clone_size: many
cdr3_nt: TGTGCCAGCAGTTTATCACAGGCCCAAGAGACCCAGTACTTC
cdr3_aa: CASSLSQAQETQYF

d_call: -
j_call: TRBJ1-5
v_call: TRBV2
clone_size: -
cdr3_nt: TGTGCCAGCAGTGAAGCGCGGGGGGGTCAGCCCCAGCATTTT
cdr3_aa: CASSEARGGQPQHF

d_call: -
j_call: TRBJ2-7
v_call: TRBV28
clone_size: -
cdr3_nt: TGTGCCAGCAGCCAGTTTGGCTACGAGCAGTACTTC
cdr3_aa: CASSQFGYEQYF

d_call: TRBD1
j_call: TRBJ2-5
v_call: TRBV10-3
clone_size: -
cdr3_nt: TGTGCCAGCACCCGTACCACAGGGGGCCAAGAGACCCAGTACTTC
cdr3_aa: CASTRTTGGQETQYF

d_call: -
j_call: TRBJ1-2
v_call: TRBV28
clone_size: many
cdr3_nt: TGTGCCAGCAGCACGTCTAACTATGGCTACACCTTC
cdr3_aa: CASSTSNYGYTF

d_call: -
j_call: TRBJ2-7
v_call: TRBV7-3
clone_size: -
cdr3_nt: TGTGCCAGCAGCCCGAACAAGGGACCTTACGAGCAGTACTTC
cdr3_aa: CASSPNKGPYEQYF

d_call: TRBD2
j_call: TRBJ2-1
v_call: TRBV10-3
clone_size: -
cdr3_nt: TGTGCCATCAGTGGTCAAAGCGGGGGGACCCACAATGAGCAGTTCTTC
cdr3_aa: CAISGQSGGTHNEQFF

d_call: -
j_call: TRBJ2-6
v_call: TRBV6-7
clone_size: few
cdr3_nt: TGTGCCAGCAGTTACCCACCAGGGTCTGGGGCCAACGTCCTGACTTTC
cdr3_aa: CASSYPPGSGANVLTF

d_call: TRBD1
j_call: TRBJ2-4
v_call: TRBV28
clone_size: few
cdr3_nt: TGTGCCAGCCTCGGGACAGCGAAAGCCAAAAACATTCAGTACTTC
cdr3_aa: CASLGTAKAKNIQYF

d_call: -
j_call: TRBJ2-1
v_call: TRBV12-5
clone_size: -
cdr3_nt: TGTGCTAGTAGCGTGTTATTTGGGGGCGAGCAGTTCTTC
cdr3_aa: CASSVLFGGEQFF

d_call: -
j_call: TRBJ1-2
v_call: TRBV4-2
clone_size: -
cdr3_nt: TGTGCCAGCAGCCAAGATCGCAGGGGAGGCTTTAACTATGGCTACACCTTC
cdr3_aa: CASSQDRRGGFNYGYTF

d_call: -
j_call: TRBJ1-1
v_call: TRBV7-8
clone_size: -
cdr3_nt: TGTGCCAGCAGCCTCGATCTAGGGATAGCTTTCTTT
cdr3_aa: CASSLDLGIAFF

d_call: -
j_call: TRBJ2-7
v_call: TRBV7-8
clone_size: -
cdr3_nt: TGTGCCAGCGGATATAAGGGCTACGAGCAGTACTTC
cdr3_aa: CASGYKGYEQYF

d_call: -
j_call: TRBJ1-1
v_call: TRBV29-1
clone_size: few
cdr3_nt: TGCAGCGTTGCGGGAGCTAACACTGAAGCTTTCTTT
cdr3_aa: CSVAGANTEAFF

d_call: TRBD1
j_call: TRBJ1-1
v_call: TRBV4-2
clone_size: -
cdr3_nt: TGTGCCAGCAGCCAGACAGGGTCTGTCACTGAAGCTTTCTTT
cdr3_aa: CASSQTGSVTEAFF

d_call: -
j_call: TRBJ1-2
v_call: TRBV2
clone_size: few
cdr3_nt: TGTGCCAGCAGTGAATGGCCCTTAGGCACGAACTATGGCTACACCTTC
cdr3_aa: CASSEWPLGTNYGYTF

d_call: TRBD2
j_call: TRBJ2-1
v_call: TRBV5-1
clone_size: many
cdr3_nt: TGCGCCAGCAGCTTGGGCGGGAGGGAGCAGTTCTTC
cdr3_aa: CASSLGGREQFF

d_call: TRBD2
j_call: TRBJ2-1
v_call: TRBV9
clone_size: -
cdr3_nt: TGTGCCAGCAGCGTAGTCGGGCGGGAGAGCTACAATGAGCAGTTCTTC
cdr3_aa: CASSVVGRESYNEQFF

d_call: TRBD2
j_call: TRBJ2-3
v_call: TRBV9
clone_size: few
cdr3_nt: TGTGCCAGCAGCGTAGCCGGGACTAGCTTGGATACGCAGTATTTT
cdr3_aa: CASSVAGTSLDTQYF